These 5 T cell receptor beta chains came from one sample sequenced in a study of shared clonotypes between healthy human individuals. TCRdb keeps only in-frame clones here, not all; method: immunoSEQ multiplex PCR. The data hold approximately 510,000 clones, with 70% to 80% observed a single time. Sequencing was carried out using PBMCs. These TCRs come from a middle-aged woman in good health. Some clones in this sample may be carry-over from other donors' samples.

Notes on this clone: Distinct nucleotide sequences in the sample also encode this CDR3. The chain has TRBV27 and TRBJ2-3; 7 nucleotides match TRBD1. This CDR3 spans 15 amino acids. Trimming took 5 bases from V and 4 from J; bases not matched to a gene: 9. Germline CDR1 MNHEY, CDR2 SMNVEV (reference sequence). CDR3 region: CASSPTPGQADTQYF. CDR3 in DNA: TGTGCCAGCAGTCCCACCCCTGGACAGGCAGATACGCAGTATTTT.

V usage is TRBV7-9 and J usage is TRBJ2-7; 7 positions agree with TRBD1. CDR1 and CDR2 (germline): SEHNR, FQNEAQ (reference sequence). The CDR3 contains 16 residues. With V trimmed by 6 bases and J by 3 bases, 14 bases remained unmatched. The CDR3 DNA follows: TGTGCCAGCAGTCCGCCCTTTAGACAGGGTCGCTACGAGCAGTACTTC. This translates into CASSPPFRQGRYEQYF. Complete variable domain (other parts from reference TRBV7-9 and TRBJ2-7): DTGVSQNPRHKITKRGQNVTFRCDPISEHNRLYWYRQTLGQGPEFLTYFQNEAQLEKSRLLSDRFSAERPKGSFSTLEIQRTEQGDSAMYLCASSPPFRQGRYEQYFGPGTRLTVT.

The chain links TRBV6-1 to TRBJ2-1, with a weak D call TRBD2 (5 bases). The germline V gene encodes CDR1 MNHNS and CDR2 SASEGT. V lost 3 bases to trimming and J lost 8 bases, with 14 bases between them. The CDR3 length is 14 residues. Here the CDR3 reads CASSEELAFHEQFF. The DNA for the CDR3 is TGTGCCAGCAGTGAGGAGCTAGCTTTCCATGAGCAGTTCTTC.

The chain joins TRBV4-2 to TRBJ2-1, with D possibly TRBD1 on 5 matching bases. This CDR3 is 15 amino acids long. V dropped 1 base and J dropped 6 bases, with 13 bases sitting between them. Germline-derived CDR1 and CDR2 are LGHNA and YNFKEQ. This chain's CDR3 is CASSQGGPLVNEQFF. The CDR3 DNA sequence: TGTGCCAGCAGCCAAGGGGGCCCGCTGGTCAATGAGCAGTTCTTC.

V usage is TRBV5-1 and J usage is TRBJ2-6; a possible D gene is TRBD1 (6 bases). Trimming removed 1 base from V and 4 bases from J, with 15 bases in between. The CDR3 totals 17 residues. Germline V lookup: CDR1 SGHRS, CDR2 YFSETQ. The CDR3 sequence is CASSLTTTGFGANVLTF. Written as DNA, the CDR3 is TGCGCCAGCAGCTTGACCACCACAGGGTTCGGGGCCAACGTCCTGACTTTC. The full variable domain, with the rest looked up from reference TRBV5-1 and TRBJ2-6, is KAGVTQTPRYLIKTRGQQVTLSCSPISGHRSVSWYQQTPGQGLQFLFEYFSETQRNKGNFPGRFSGRQFSNSRSEMNVSTLELGDSALYLCASSLTTTGFGANVLTFGAGSRLTVL.